The TCR beta chain under discussion was sequenced for a study of blood T cells in healthy people across ages. Broader study findings: The study regarded diversity estimates from one million T cells as underestimates. There was a strong correlation between TCR beta diversity and naive T cell percentage. The study found more naive CD4+ cells and higher diversity in long-lived than aged donors.

Each individual donor underwent a draw of ten milliliters of peripheral blood. A J-beta primer mix and a sample-barcoded 5' primer were used in a second PCR of about 7 to 12 cycles. TCRdb re-called the 5' RACE reads through MiXCR, storing one row per CDR3 protein. Here the sample spans over 600,000 distinct CDR3 sequences, more than 55% being singletons. The ends were cut back, 0 bases at V and 6 bases at J, with 15 bases in the middle. The CDR3 is 15 residues long. Germline lookup yields CDR1 SGHTA and CDR2 FQGNSA. A remark on this clonotype: Its antigen is unidentified.

The chain is built from TRBV7-2 and TRBJ2-7, with D uncertain. The clonotype comes from a man in his forties in good health. Sequencing was carried out using blood. For the CDR3, the DNA is TGTGCCAGCAGCTTAGCTATCTCCCCCGCTCGCGAGCAGTACTTC. Amino acid sequence: CASSLAISPAREQYF.